This TCR beta chain derives from a study of T cell responses to AZD1222 COVID-19 vaccine. Study results and limitations: At baseline, seropositivity was found in only six or seven AZD1222 recipients. The CD4 TCRs associated with vaccination extended across spike and predominated at 160-218 and 743-854.

Germline CDR1 and CDR2: LGHDT and YNNKEL (reference sequence). The CDR3 loop spans 19 amino acids. V lost 1 base, J lost 0 bases, and 19 bases lay in between. Assay: immunoSEQ multiplex PCR; the TCRdb copy retains only in-frame clones and omits some. The sample includes about 140,000 clones, roughly 90% of them seen just once. About this clone: Its antigen is not identified.

Sequenced material: peripheral blood, taken on day 0 of AZD1222 vaccination. This sequence joins TRBV3-1 (or the pseudogene TRBV3-2) and TRBJ2-1; no reliable D call. This receptor was identified in an adult in good health. The CDR3: CASSQALDASGPSYNEQFF. The CDR3, as DNA: TGTGCCAGCAGCCAAGCCCTGGACGCTTCCGGACCCTCCTACAATGAGCAGTTCTTC.